The TCR beta chain described here comes from a study of PD-1 blockade in classical Hodgkin lymphoma. All patients relapsed after autologous stem cell transplantation, and brentuximab vedotin exposure varied. Researchers report purifying CD4+ T cells from thawed PBMCs by magnetic negative selection. In the case of this clone: Its matching antigen is unknown.

Trimming at V came to 4 bases and at J to 5 bases, leaving 15 bases not matched to a gene. Germline V gene lookup returns CDR1 SSHAT and CDR2 FNYEAQ (reference sequence). This CDR3 region has 18 residues. Assay used: immunoSEQ multiplex PCR; TCRdb lists only in-frame clones, some missing. The profile covers about 7,700 clones, with roughly 85% appearing a single time and more than 1.5% taken by the ten largest. The study, taken as a whole, reports: Complete responders showed a baseline diversity that resembled the diversity of newly diagnosed patients. Newly diagnosed patients reportedly had lower baseline TCR diversity than healthy donors. The causes of the repertoire differences, possibly disease activity or prior therapy, remain undefined.

The sample in question was CD4+ T cells from blood, obtained at baseline. The TCR originated in a human donor with classical Hodgkin lymphoma. The genes are TRBV7-7 and TRBJ2-1; 9 nucleotides align to TRBD2. The CDR3 loop reads CASSSTGISGSDDNEQFF. The CDR3 DNA follows: TGTGCCAGCAGCTCGACAGGGATTAGCGGGAGCGATGACAATGAGCAGTTCTTC.